What follows is one TCR beta chain and its context. Its target is not known. The CDR3 spans 14 residues. CD45RO/CCR7/CD25/CD127/CD95/CD27 sorting isolated CD4+ naive, central memory, regulatory and stem cell-like memory cells. Purity exceeded 98% in all sorted populations. These data belong to a study of beta chain features in type 1 diabetes. Whole-study results and caveats: Shorter TCRB CDR3s, moderately but significantly so, marked every one of the four CD4+ subsets in Type 1 diabetes patients.

Since all of the isolated RNA was reverse transcribed, expressed TCRB transcripts were what got sequenced. Repertoires were generated with immunoSEQ multiplex PCR, while TCRdb's copy carries only in-frame clones and drops some. This table holds about 23,000 clones, 50% to 70% found once. The receptor comes from a young man with type 1 diabetes. Sequencing was carried out using stem cell memory CD4+ T cells from blood. The gene calls are TRBV21-1 and TRBJ2-7; the table's TRBD2 call for D was not verified on the DNA. TRBV21-1 is a recognized pseudogene. CDR3 sequence reads: CASSKENLRGEQYF. In nucleotides, the CDR3 is TGTGCCAGCAGCAAAGAGAACCTCAGAGGGGAGCAGTACTTC.